This is a list of T cell receptor beta chains from one sample in a study of T cell repertoires in cytomegalovirus infection. No antigen has been assigned to these receptors. TCRdb re-called the reads with MiXCR, one entry per CDR3 protein. The sample includes under 95,000 distinct CDR3 sequences, about 44% of them seen just once. This specimen consisted of CD8+ T cells from cultured PBMCs, obtained from culture after CMV antigen stimulation. These receptors originate from a human donor in good health (CMV status not recorded). Some clones in this sample may be carry-over from other donors' samples. The CDR3 runs from the conserved cysteine through the conserved F or W.

TRBJ2-7	TRBV7-2	CASTSRWRGREQYF
TRBJ2-1	TRBV7-9	CASSPLAGAFNEQFF
TRBJ1-4	TRBV5-1	CASSLGQPSTNEKLFF
TRBJ1-1	TRBV2	CASSGDRGSTEAFF
TRBJ2-7	TRBV6-2/TRBV6-3	CASSYGGEDYEQYF
TRBJ2-7	TRBV6-5	CASSLRDRSSYEQYF
TRBJ1-1	TRBV27	CASSYGRGANTEAFF
TRBJ2-7	TRBV7-9	CASSLNSGTGEIPGGEQYF
TRBJ1-1	TRBV27	CASSSLQGMNTEAFF
TRBJ2-1	TRBV28	CASSFGTIRQFF
TRBJ1-5	TRBV27	CASSKQGWGGNQPQHF
TRBJ1-5	TRBV27	CASSPRDRGLGQPQHF
TRBJ1-1	TRBV12-5	CASGLWVTGNTEAFF
TRBJ1-2	TRBV29-1	CSTPAGDYGYTF
TRBJ2-7	TRBV7-9	CASSAQETHYEQYF
TRBJ1-1	TRBV5-1	CASSLTGLMNTEAFF
TRBJ2-5	TRBV12-3/TRBV12-4	CASSFRIGGPQETQYF
TRBJ2-1	TRBV7-3	CASSLTPYNEQFF
TRBJ2-7	TRBV7-9	CASSPGGGASNEQYF
TRBJ1-1	TRBV7-6	CASSLSGLTEAFF
TRBJ2-1	TRBV2	CASNVGFF
TRBJ1-5	TRBV7-3	CASSRPYYSNQPQHF
TRBJ1-1	TRBV19	CASSIGSVNTEAFF
TRBJ2-1	TRBV6-1	CASSEYGSRQGVTYNEQFF
TRBJ2-7	TRBV7-6	CASSPHWDYEQYF
TRBJ1-2	TRBV24-1	CATSDWASGYTF
TRBJ1-2	TRBV20-1	CSADWRTGGGEGYTF
TRBJ2-1	TRBV9	CASSVQGGSNEQFF
TRBJ1-1	TRBV7-6	CASSSHRGAGEAFF